This record covers a single T cell receptor (beta chain). Antigen: not known. PCR used 60 Vbeta primers and 13 Jbeta primers. Under the authors' procedure: Later reanalysis found around 84 million unique TCR beta chains, about 10 million of them shared. Measured with immunoSEQ multiplex PCR; TCRdb has only the in-frame clones, and not every one. Clone size and V and J calls were adopted from that table, with D and trimming inferred from the DNA. The sample shows about 160,000 clones, 80% to 85% of them seen only once. These data are taken from a study of cytomegalovirus exposure and HLA in healthy donors. Study overall: HLA-typed donors contributed 65 million to 85 million unique TCRs, which were held in an early data release. Whole-study findings and limits: Analyzed later, most CMV-associated TCR beta chains appeared HLA-restricted.

This CDR3 contains 14 residues. Trimming took 8 bases from V and 1 from J; bases not matched to a gene: 11. CDR1 and CDR2 (germline): GTSNPN, SVGIG (reference sequence). The chain employs TRBV30 and TRBJ2-7; 7 bases map to TRBD1. The material sequenced was PBMCs. The source is a male donor in good health and CMV-seropositive. CDR3 sequence reads: CAGRWTGTSYEQYF. Here the CDR3 DNA reads TGTGCCGGCCGGTGGACAGGAACGTCCTACGAGCAGTACTTC.